This T cell receptor (beta chain) was profiled in a study of CD8+CD57+ T cells in acquired aplastic anemia. Overall study context: The DNA of sorted CD4+ and CD8+ cells averaged roughly 3.2 ug.

This clonotype was observed a few times. Looked up from germline, CDR1 is KGHDR and CDR2 is SFDVKD. The CDR3 has 14 amino acids. V lost 5 bases to trimming and J lost 3 bases; unmatched junction nucleotides: 6. Genomic DNA, serving as template, underwent TCR beta VDJ and CDR3 profiling. TCRdb re-called the reads with MiXCR, one entry per CDR3 protein. The sample carries fewer than 200,000 distinct CDR3 sequences, about 50% recorded once. The authors sequenced patients whose flow cytometry had shown CD8+CD57+ cell expansion. Among the patients, none had received any therapy at the time of blood sampling.

The chain uses TRBV24-1 and TRBJ2-7; 7 nucleotides line up with TRBD2. Sample: sorted CD4+, CD8+, or CD8+CD57+ T cells (not recorded which) from PBMCs. The TCR sequence derives from a human donor with aplastic anemia. The CDR3 region has the DNA TGTGCCACCAGTGGTTCGGGACTACACTACGAGCAGTACTTC. This encodes CATSGSGLHYEQYF.